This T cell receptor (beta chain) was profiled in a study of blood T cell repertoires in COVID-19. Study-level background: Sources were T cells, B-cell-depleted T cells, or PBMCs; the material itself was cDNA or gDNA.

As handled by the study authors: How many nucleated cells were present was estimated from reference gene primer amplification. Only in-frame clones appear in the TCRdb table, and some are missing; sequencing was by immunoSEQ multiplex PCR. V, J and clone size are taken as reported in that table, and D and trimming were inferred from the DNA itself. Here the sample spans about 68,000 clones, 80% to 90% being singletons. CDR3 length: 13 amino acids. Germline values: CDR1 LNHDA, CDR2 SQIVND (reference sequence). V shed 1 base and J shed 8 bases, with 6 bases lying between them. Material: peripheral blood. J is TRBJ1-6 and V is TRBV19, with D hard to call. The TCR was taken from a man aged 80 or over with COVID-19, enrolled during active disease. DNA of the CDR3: TGTGCCAGTAGTATAGTGCGGGATTCACCCCTCCACTTT. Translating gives CASSIVRDSPLHF.